This T cell receptor (beta chain) was sequenced for a study of cytomegalovirus exposure and HLA in healthy donors. Overall study: When 398 donors were genotyped, about 81% of them were found to fall in the Caucasian-associated ancestry cluster.

Germline V CDR1 and CDR2: SGHNT, YENEEA. The V gene lost 6 bases and the J gene lost 7 bases, with 16 bases spanning the gap. There are 14 residues in the CDR3. The PCR contained 60 Vbeta and 13 Jbeta primers. The assay was immunoSEQ multiplex PCR, and TCRdb's table has in-frame clones only and misses some. The top ten clones hold about 3.9% of a sample with some 120,000 clones, 83% of them seen once. The source is a woman aged 40-49 years in good health and CMV-seropositive. Sample: PBMCs. The J gene is TRBJ2-1, the V gene TRBV11-3; D uncertain. The CDR3 DNA sequence: TGTGCCAGCAGTAATCCCCGCCGAGGAAATGAGCAGTTCTTC. This encodes CASSNPRRGNEQFF.